This is a list of T cell receptor beta chains from one sample in a study of blood T cell repertoires in COVID-19. The data were produced by immunoSEQ multiplex PCR, yet TCRdb's version contains in-frame clones alone and is incomplete. The sample contains roughly 98,000 clones, approximately 78% of which appear only once. Sequencing was carried out using peripheral blood. The origin of the receptors is a human donor in a cohort sampled during active COVID-19. The CDR3 runs from the conserved cysteine through the conserved F or W. Fields, in order: V gene, D gene, J gene, CDR3 length, clone size, CDR3 DNA, CDR3 protein. D genes are given only for firm matches. Some rows have no size entry. The others give once, few or many, or a class for an expanded clone.

V gene: TRBV7-9; D gene: TRBD2; J gene: TRBJ2-1; CDR3 length: 16; clone size: .; CDR3 DNA: TGTGCCAGCAGCTTAGTCGGGGGGGCCTCCTACAATGAGCAGTTCTTC; CDR3 protein: CASSLVGGASYNEQFF
V gene: TRBV30; D gene: .; J gene: TRBJ1-3; CDR3 length: 15; clone size: .; CDR3 DNA: TGTGCCTGGAGTGTACGCGGGGGGCTCGGAAACACCATATATTTT; CDR3 protein: CAWSVRGGLGNTIYF
V gene: TRBV11-2; D gene: TRBD1; J gene: TRBJ2-6; CDR3 length: 18; clone size: .; CDR3 DNA: TGTGCCAGCAGGAGGCTGTTGGGACAGGGGTCCGGGGCCAACGTCCTGACTTTC; CDR3 protein: CASRRLLGQGSGANVLTF
V gene: TRBV27; D gene: .; J gene: TRBJ2-7; CDR3 length: 14; clone size: .; CDR3 DNA: TGTGCCAGCAGTTTTAGTTCGAGCTCCTACGAGCAGTACTTC; CDR3 protein: CASSFSSSSYEQYF
V gene: TRBV7-9; D gene: .; J gene: TRBJ2-3; CDR3 length: 12; clone size: .; CDR3 DNA: TGTGCCAGCAGCTTGAGGACAGATACGCAGTATTTT; CDR3 protein: CASSLRTDTQYF
V gene: TRBV5-1; D gene: TRBD1; J gene: TRBJ2-5; CDR3 length: 15; clone size: .; CDR3 DNA: TGCGCCAGCAGCGTTAGACAGGGACGGGAAGAGACCCAGTACTTC; CDR3 protein: CASSVRQGREETQYF
V gene: TRBV30; D gene: TRBD1; J gene: TRBJ1-2; CDR3 length: 14; clone size: .; CDR3 DNA: TGTGCCTGGGGGACAGGGGTTTTAAGCTATGGCTACACCTTC; CDR3 protein: CAWGTGVLSYGYTF
V gene: TRBV7-9; D gene: TRBD1; J gene: TRBJ1-1; CDR3 length: 14; clone size: .; CDR3 DNA: TGTGCCAGCAGCTCCCGGACAGGGGGCCCTGAAGCTTTCTTT; CDR3 protein: CASSSRTGGPEAFF
V gene: TRBV5-1; D gene: .; J gene: TRBJ1-1; CDR3 length: 13; clone size: few; CDR3 DNA: TGCGCCAGCAGCCACGGACAGAGCACTGAAGCTTTCTTT; CDR3 protein: CASSHGQSTEAFF
V gene: TRBV2; D gene: .; J gene: TRBJ1-5; CDR3 length: 15; clone size: once; CDR3 DNA: TGTGCCAGCAGTGTATACAGGACCCTCAATCAGCCCCAGCATTTT; CDR3 protein: CASSVYRTLNQPQHF
V gene: TRBV5-6; D gene: TRBD1; J gene: TRBJ1-5; CDR3 length: 15; clone size: .; CDR3 DNA: TGTGCCAGCAGCTTGTCGGGGACAGGAGGACAGCCCCAGCATTTT; CDR3 protein: CASSLSGTGGQPQHF
V gene: TRBV5-5; D gene: TRBD2; J gene: TRBJ2-5; CDR3 length: 15; clone size: .; CDR3 DNA: TGTGCCAGCAGCTTGGGGACTAGCGGGGTGAAGACCCAGTACTTC; CDR3 protein: CASSLGTSGVKTQYF
V gene: TRBV7-3; D gene: TRBD1; J gene: TRBJ2-7; CDR3 length: 14; clone size: .; CDR3 DNA: TGTGCCAGCAGCCCCAGACAGGGAACCTACGAGCAGTACTTC; CDR3 protein: CASSPRQGTYEQYF
V gene: TRBV20-1; D gene: .; J gene: TRBJ1-5; CDR3 length: 15; clone size: .; CDR3 DNA: TGCAGTGCTAGTTTTGGGGGGGGACTCAATCAGCCCCAGCATTTT; CDR3 protein: CSASFGGGLNQPQHF
V gene: TRBV6-1; D gene: .; J gene: TRBJ1-5; CDR3 length: 18; clone size: .; CDR3 DNA: TGTGCCAGCAGTGAAATATTTATTGGGGGACACAGCAATCAGCCCCAGCATTTT; CDR3 protein: CASSEIFIGGHSNQPQHF
V gene: TRBV7-8; D gene: .; J gene: TRBJ1-5; CDR3 length: 12; clone size: .; CDR3 DNA: TGTGCCAGCAGCTTAGTAGTTCAGCCCCAGCATTTT; CDR3 protein: CASSLVVQPQHF
V gene: TRBV28; D gene: .; J gene: TRBJ2-3; CDR3 length: 15; clone size: .; CDR3 DNA: TGTGCCAGCAGCCGTCCCATGCCACTGACAGATACGCAGTATTTT; CDR3 protein: CASSRPMPLTDTQYF
V gene: TRBV30; D gene: .; J gene: TRBJ1-5; CDR3 length: 13; clone size: .; CDR3 DNA: TGTGCCTGGAGTGACAGGGGCAATCAGCCCCAGCATTTT; CDR3 protein: CAWSDRGNQPQHF
V gene: TRBV27; D gene: .; J gene: TRBJ1-5; CDR3 length: 16; clone size: few; CDR3 DNA: TGTGCCAGCAGCAACCGGAGGCAGGCCGCGAATCAGCCCCAGCATTTT; CDR3 protein: CASSNRRQAANQPQHF
V gene: TRBV2; D gene: TRBD1; J gene: TRBJ1-6; CDR3 length: 14; clone size: .; CDR3 DNA: TGTGCCAGCAGCTTCCCGGGACAGGGGACACCCCTCCACTTT; CDR3 protein: CASSFPGQGTPLHF
V gene: TRBV5-1; D gene: .; J gene: TRBJ1-5; CDR3 length: 15; clone size: .; CDR3 DNA: TGCGCCAGCAGCCCCACCGGTGGAGGGCCTCAGGCCCAGCATTTT; CDR3 protein: CASSPTGGGPQAQHF
V gene: TRBV25-1; D gene: .; J gene: TRBJ1-4; CDR3 length: 15; clone size: .; CDR3 DNA: TGTGCCAGCGGCCGACTCGGAGGGGTAGAGGAAAAACTGTTTTTT; CDR3 protein: CASGRLGGVEEKLFF
V gene: TRBV7-2; D gene: .; J gene: TRBJ2-5; CDR3 length: 13; clone size: .; CDR3 DNA: TGTGCCAGCAGCAGGGGACAAGGGGAGACCCAGTACTTC; CDR3 protein: CASSRGQGETQYF
V gene: TRBV3-1/TRBV3-2; D gene: TRBD1; J gene: TRBJ2-2; CDR3 length: 17; clone size: .; CDR3 DNA: TGTGCCAGCAGCCAACGAGGGCAGGGGGCGCGGACCGGGGAGCTGTTTTTT; CDR3 protein: CASSQRGQGARTGELFF
V gene: TRBV5-4; D gene: .; J gene: TRBJ2-3; CDR3 length: 15; clone size: .; CDR3 DNA: TGTGCCAGCAGCGTGGACAGAACTAGCACAGATACGCAGTATTTT; CDR3 protein: CASSVDRTSTDTQYF
V gene: TRBV11-2; D gene: TRBD2; J gene: TRBJ2-5; CDR3 length: 15; clone size: .; CDR3 DNA: TGTGCCAGCAGCTCACTAGCGGGGGGGCTAGAGACCCAGTACTTC; CDR3 protein: CASSSLAGGLETQYF
V gene: TRBV5-6; D gene: TRBD2; J gene: TRBJ2-2; CDR3 length: 15; clone size: .; CDR3 DNA: TGTGCCAGCAGCTTGGGGGGAGGGTACACCGGGGAGCTGTTTTTT; CDR3 protein: CASSLGGGYTGELFF
V gene: TRBV3-1/TRBV3-2; D gene: TRBD2; J gene: TRBJ2-1; CDR3 length: 16; clone size: .; CDR3 DNA: TGTGCCAGCAGCCAAGGACGCGGGGGGGCGTACAATGAGCAGTTCTTC; CDR3 protein: CASSQGRGGAYNEQFF
V gene: TRBV6-6; D gene: TRBD1; J gene: TRBJ1-1; CDR3 length: 12; clone size: .; CDR3 DNA: TGTGCCAGCAGGGCCACAGGGGGCGAAGCTTTCTTT; CDR3 protein: CASRATGGEAFF
V gene: TRBV24-1; D gene: TRBD2; J gene: TRBJ2-7; CDR3 length: 14; clone size: once; CDR3 DNA: TGTGCCGTCCGGGGGGGGACGGACTCCTACGAGCAGTACTTC; CDR3 protein: CAVRGGTDSYEQYF
V gene: TRBV4-1; D gene: .; J gene: TRBJ2-7; CDR3 length: 11; clone size: .; CDR3 DNA: TGCGCCAGCAGCCAGGGGCCTAATAGGTACTTC; CDR3 protein: CASSQGPNRYF
V gene: TRBV6-6; D gene: .; J gene: TRBJ1-4; CDR3 length: 15; clone size: .; CDR3 DNA: TGTGCCAGCAGTGCCCGGGGAACTTGGGGTGAAAAACTGTTTTTT; CDR3 protein: CASSARGTWGEKLFF
V gene: TRBV9; D gene: TRBD1; J gene: TRBJ1-5; CDR3 length: 15; clone size: .; CDR3 DNA: TGTGCCAGCAGCGTAGGAGGGGGCGGCAATCAGCCCCAGCATTTT; CDR3 protein: CASSVGGGGNQPQHF
V gene: TRBV5-1; D gene: .; J gene: TRBJ1-1; CDR3 length: 14; clone size: .; CDR3 DNA: TGCGCCAGCAGCTTGGTAGCCCCGAACACTGAAGCTTTCTTT; CDR3 protein: CASSLVAPNTEAFF
V gene: TRBV27; D gene: .; J gene: TRBJ2-1; CDR3 length: 15; clone size: once; CDR3 DNA: TGTGCCAGCAGTTTAGACAGTTTGCCCTACAATGAGCAGTTCTTC; CDR3 protein: CASSLDSLPYNEQFF
V gene: TRBV2; D gene: .; J gene: TRBJ1-1; CDR3 length: 12; clone size: .; CDR3 DNA: TGTGCCACCCTTAGAGTTTCCACTGAAGCTTTCTTT; CDR3 protein: CATLRVSTEAFF
V gene: TRBV5-1; D gene: TRBD2; J gene: TRBJ2-1; CDR3 length: 15; clone size: .; CDR3 DNA: TGCGCCAGCACCCTTGGCGGGGGGGGATACAATGAGCAGTTCTTC; CDR3 protein: CASTLGGGGYNEQFF
V gene: TRBV5-4; D gene: TRBD1; J gene: TRBJ2-1; CDR3 length: 12; clone size: .; CDR3 DNA: TGTGCCAGCAGCTTGGACGGGACAGGAAAGTTCTTC; CDR3 protein: CASSLDGTGKFF
V gene: TRBV5-5; D gene: TRBD2; J gene: TRBJ2-1; CDR3 length: 16; clone size: .; CDR3 DNA: TGTGCCAGCAGCTTCCGGACTAGCGGGGGATCCAATGAGCAGTTCTTC; CDR3 protein: CASSFRTSGGSNEQFF
V gene: TRBV7-3; D gene: .; J gene: TRBJ2-1; CDR3 length: 13; clone size: once; CDR3 DNA: TGTGCCAGCAGCTTAACTAGTTTGTATGAGCAGTTCTTC; CDR3 protein: CASSLTSLYEQFF
V gene: TRBV3-1/TRBV3-2; D gene: TRBD1; J gene: TRBJ1-2; CDR3 length: 13; clone size: .; CDR3 DNA: TGTGCCAGCAGCCAAGACCGACAGGGGGCGCGTACCTTC; CDR3 protein: CASSQDRQGARTF
V gene: TRBV7-6; D gene: TRBD1; J gene: TRBJ2-7; CDR3 length: 13; clone size: .; CDR3 DNA: TGTGCCAGCAGTTCCAACAGGGGCTACGAGCAGTACTTC; CDR3 protein: CASSSNRGYEQYF
V gene: TRBV7-3; D gene: TRBD2; J gene: TRBJ2-5; CDR3 length: 16; clone size: once; CDR3 DNA: TGTGCCAGCAGCTTAGATGGCGGGGGGTACCAAGAGACCCAGTACTTC; CDR3 protein: CASSLDGGGYQETQYF
V gene: TRBV7-2; D gene: TRBD2; J gene: TRBJ2-7; CDR3 length: 14; clone size: .; CDR3 DNA: TGTGCCAGCAGGCGGACTAGCGGCTCCTACGAGCAGTACTTC; CDR3 protein: CASRRTSGSYEQYF
V gene: TRBV7-9; D gene: .; J gene: TRBJ1-6; CDR3 length: 14; clone size: .; CDR3 DNA: TGTGCCAGCAGCTCTTGGAGAGGAAGGTCACCCCTCCACTTT; CDR3 protein: CASSSWRGRSPLHF
V gene: TRBV11-2; D gene: TRBD1; J gene: TRBJ1-2; CDR3 length: 16; clone size: .; CDR3 DNA: TGTGCCAGCAGCCTCAGCTACAGGGGGCTTAACTATGGCTACACCTTC; CDR3 protein: CASSLSYRGLNYGYTF
V gene: TRBV5-1; D gene: .; J gene: TRBJ1-3; CDR3 length: 14; clone size: once; CDR3 DNA: TGCGCCAGCAGCTTGGAGCGGGCTGGAAACACCATATATTTT; CDR3 protein: CASSLERAGNTIYF
V gene: TRBV21-1; D gene: .; J gene: TRBJ1-2; CDR3 length: 14; clone size: .; CDR3 DNA: TGTGCCAGCAGCAAAGTAGAGGGCTACTATGGCTACACCTTC; CDR3 protein: CASSKVEGYYGYTF
V gene: TRBV2; D gene: .; J gene: TRBJ1-6; CDR3 length: 14; clone size: .; CDR3 DNA: TGTGCCGGGAGACCTGGCTTCGTTAATTCACCCCTCCACTTT; CDR3 protein: CAGRPGFVNSPLHF
V gene: TRBV4-1; D gene: TRBD2; J gene: TRBJ2-1; CDR3 length: 18; clone size: .; CDR3 DNA: TGCGCCAGCAGCCAAGAAAGGGCTAGCGGGGGGGCCATCTATGAGCAGTTCTTC; CDR3 protein: CASSQERASGGAIYEQFF
V gene: TRBV5-1; D gene: .; J gene: TRBJ1-1; CDR3 length: 14; clone size: .; CDR3 DNA: TGCGCCAGCAGCGAGTGGACAGCGAACACTGAAGCTTTCTTT; CDR3 protein: CASSEWTANTEAFF
V gene: TRBV11-3; D gene: .; J gene: TRBJ1-1; CDR3 length: 13; clone size: many; CDR3 DNA: TGTGCCAGCAGCTTTAATAGTATCACTGAAGCTTTCTTT; CDR3 protein: CASSFNSITEAFF
V gene: TRBV2; D gene: TRBD2; J gene: TRBJ2-7; CDR3 length: 17; clone size: .; CDR3 DNA: TGTGCCAGCAGGGGACTCGCGGGACTAGCGGGGGCGGGCGAGCAGTACTTC; CDR3 protein: CASRGLAGLAGAGEQYF
V gene: TRBV9; D gene: .; J gene: TRBJ2-1; CDR3 length: 16; clone size: .; CDR3 DNA: TGTGCCAGCAGCGTAGGCCCGAGGGGGACCTACAATGAGCAGTTCTTC; CDR3 protein: CASSVGPRGTYNEQFF
V gene: TRBV28; D gene: .; J gene: TRBJ1-1; CDR3 length: 14; clone size: .; CDR3 DNA: TGTGCCAGCAGTCGGGGTTGGGTGAACACTGAAGCTTTCTTT; CDR3 protein: CASSRGWVNTEAFF
V gene: TRBV7-2; D gene: .; J gene: TRBJ2-7; CDR3 length: 16; clone size: many; CDR3 DNA: TGTGCCAGCAGCTTAGGTGGCGGAAGCGGATCCTACGAGCAGTACTTC; CDR3 protein: CASSLGGGSGSYEQYF
V gene: TRBV12-3/TRBV12-4; D gene: .; J gene: TRBJ2-2; CDR3 length: 12; clone size: .; CDR3 DNA: TGTGCCAGCAGTCTTAACACCGGGGAGCTGTTTTTT; CDR3 protein: CASSLNTGELFF
V gene: TRBV3-1/TRBV3-2; D gene: .; J gene: TRBJ1-4; CDR3 length: 16; clone size: .; CDR3 DNA: TGTGCCAGCAGCCAAGATGTGATGCAGGGTGATGAAAAACTGTTTTTT; CDR3 protein: CASSQDVMQGDEKLFF